This TCR beta chain stems from a study of blood T cell repertoires in COVID-19. Study details: In each case, the material was cDNA or gDNA derived from T cells, B-cell-depleted T cells, or PBMCs.

Ages ranged from about 18 to 89 years, with residence in under 25 US areas. Germline CDR1 and CDR2: LGHNA and YNFKEQ. The CDR3 runs 12 residues. Trimming shortened V by 0 bases and J by 5 bases, and 4 bases separated the two germline ends. Clones were read by immunoSEQ multiplex PCR, and TCRdb kept only the in-frame ones, dropping some. Of around 130,000 clones in the sample, 75% to 90% were seen once. The TCR sequence derives from a man between 25 and 39 years old who had recovered from COVID-19. The sequenced sample consisted of PBMCs or T cells enriched from blood (not recorded which). This chain links TRBV4-2 with TRBJ1-1; no definite D call. The CDR3 protein is CASSQETTEAFF. CDR3 nucleotides: TGTGCCAGCAGCCAAGAGACAACTGAAGCTTTCTTT.